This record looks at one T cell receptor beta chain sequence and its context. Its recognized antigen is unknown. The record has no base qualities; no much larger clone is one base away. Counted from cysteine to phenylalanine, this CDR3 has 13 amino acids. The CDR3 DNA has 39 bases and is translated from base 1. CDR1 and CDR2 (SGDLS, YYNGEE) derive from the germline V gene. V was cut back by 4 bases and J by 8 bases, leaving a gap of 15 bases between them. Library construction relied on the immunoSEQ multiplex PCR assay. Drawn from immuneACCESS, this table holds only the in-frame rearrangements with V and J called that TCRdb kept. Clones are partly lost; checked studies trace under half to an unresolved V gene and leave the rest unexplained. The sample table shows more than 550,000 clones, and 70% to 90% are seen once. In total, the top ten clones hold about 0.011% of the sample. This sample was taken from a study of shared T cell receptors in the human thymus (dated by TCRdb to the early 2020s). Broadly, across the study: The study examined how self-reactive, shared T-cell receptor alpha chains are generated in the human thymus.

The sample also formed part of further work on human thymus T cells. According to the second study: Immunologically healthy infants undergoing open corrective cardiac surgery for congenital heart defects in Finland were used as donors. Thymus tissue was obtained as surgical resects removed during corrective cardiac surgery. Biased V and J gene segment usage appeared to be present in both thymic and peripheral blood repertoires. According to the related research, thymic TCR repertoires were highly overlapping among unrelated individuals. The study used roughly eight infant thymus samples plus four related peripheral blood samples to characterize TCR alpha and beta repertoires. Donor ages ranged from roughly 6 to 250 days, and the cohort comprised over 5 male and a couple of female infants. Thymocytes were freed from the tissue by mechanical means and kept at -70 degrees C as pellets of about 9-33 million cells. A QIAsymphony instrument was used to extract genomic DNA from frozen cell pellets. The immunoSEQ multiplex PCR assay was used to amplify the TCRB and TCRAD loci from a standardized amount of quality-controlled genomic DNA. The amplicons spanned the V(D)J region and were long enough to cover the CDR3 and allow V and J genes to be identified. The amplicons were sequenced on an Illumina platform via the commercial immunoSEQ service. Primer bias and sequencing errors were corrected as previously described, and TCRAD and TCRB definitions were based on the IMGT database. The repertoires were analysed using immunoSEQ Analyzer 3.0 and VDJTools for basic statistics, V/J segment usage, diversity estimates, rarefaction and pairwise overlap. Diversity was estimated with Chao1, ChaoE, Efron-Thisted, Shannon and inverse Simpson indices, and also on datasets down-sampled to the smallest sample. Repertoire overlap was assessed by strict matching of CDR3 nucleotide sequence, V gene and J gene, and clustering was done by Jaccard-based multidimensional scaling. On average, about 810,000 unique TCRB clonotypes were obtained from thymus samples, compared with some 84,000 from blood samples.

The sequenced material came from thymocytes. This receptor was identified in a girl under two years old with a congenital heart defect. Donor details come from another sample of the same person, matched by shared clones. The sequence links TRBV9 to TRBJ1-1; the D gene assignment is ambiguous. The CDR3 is CASSLRGGREAFF. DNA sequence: TGTGCCAGCAGCCTTAGAGGTGGGAGGGAAGCTTTCTTT.